Reported below is one T cell receptor (beta chain). Libraries were prepared by immunoSEQ multiplex PCR; TCRdb keeps only in-frame clonotypes and omits some of them. The table lists about 160,000 clones, 90% to 95% of them singletons. This sample is part of a study of T cell responses to AZD1222 COVID-19 vaccine. The clonotype was recovered from an adult who received the AZD1222 COVID-19 vaccine. The specimen comprised peripheral blood, sampled 28 days after the second AZD1222 dose.

The CDR3 nucleotides read TGTGCCAGCAGCTTAGCTTTGGTGGGGGAGCAGTACTTC. Encoded protein: CASSLALVGEQYF. J is TRBJ2-7 and V is TRBV7-9; unclear D gene. Germline CDR1 reads SEHNR; CDR2 reads FQNEAQ (reference sequence). CDR3 size: 13 residues. With 0 bases removed from V and 7 bases from J, the gap between germline ends came to 10 bases.